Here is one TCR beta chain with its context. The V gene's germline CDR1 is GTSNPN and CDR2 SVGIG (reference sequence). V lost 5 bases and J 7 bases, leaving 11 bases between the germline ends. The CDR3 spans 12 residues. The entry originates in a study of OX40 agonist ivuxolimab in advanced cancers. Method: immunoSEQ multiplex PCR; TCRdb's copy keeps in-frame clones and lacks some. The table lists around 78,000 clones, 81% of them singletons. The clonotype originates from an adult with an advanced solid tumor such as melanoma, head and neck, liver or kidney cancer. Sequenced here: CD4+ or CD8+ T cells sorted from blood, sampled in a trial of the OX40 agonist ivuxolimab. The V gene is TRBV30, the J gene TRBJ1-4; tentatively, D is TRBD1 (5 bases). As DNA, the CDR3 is TGTGCCTGGGGGCAGGGATCTGAAAAACTGTTTTTT. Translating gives CAWGQGSEKLFF.